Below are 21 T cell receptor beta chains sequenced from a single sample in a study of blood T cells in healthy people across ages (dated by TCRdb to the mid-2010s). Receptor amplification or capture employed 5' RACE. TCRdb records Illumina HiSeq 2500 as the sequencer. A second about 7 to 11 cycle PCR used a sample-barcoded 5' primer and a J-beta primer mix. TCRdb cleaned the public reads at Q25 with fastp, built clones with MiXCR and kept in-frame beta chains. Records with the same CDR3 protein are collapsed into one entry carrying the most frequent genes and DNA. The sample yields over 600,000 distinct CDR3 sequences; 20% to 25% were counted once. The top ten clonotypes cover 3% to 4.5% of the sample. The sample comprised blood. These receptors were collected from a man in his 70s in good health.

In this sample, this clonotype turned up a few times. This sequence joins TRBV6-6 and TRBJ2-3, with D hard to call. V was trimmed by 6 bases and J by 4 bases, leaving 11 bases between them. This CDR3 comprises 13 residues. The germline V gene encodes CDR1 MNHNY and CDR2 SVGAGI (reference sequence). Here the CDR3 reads CASSPSGPDTQYF. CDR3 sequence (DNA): TGTGCCAGCAGCCCCTCCGGCCCAGATACGCAGTATTTT.

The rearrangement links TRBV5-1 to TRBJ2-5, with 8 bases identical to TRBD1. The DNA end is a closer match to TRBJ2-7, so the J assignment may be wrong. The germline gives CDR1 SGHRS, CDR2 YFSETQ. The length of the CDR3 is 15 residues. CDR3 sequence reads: CASSSGTGPAYEQYF. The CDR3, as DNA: TGCGCCAGCAGCTCCGGGACAGGACCTGCCTACGAGCAGTACTTC.

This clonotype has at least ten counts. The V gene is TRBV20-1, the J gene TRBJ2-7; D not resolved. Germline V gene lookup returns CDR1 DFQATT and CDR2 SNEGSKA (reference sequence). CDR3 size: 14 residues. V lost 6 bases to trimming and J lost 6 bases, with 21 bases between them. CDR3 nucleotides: TGCAGTGCAGGGCGGACCCGGTCGAGTGGCGAGCAGTACTTC. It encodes CSAGRTRSSGEQYF.

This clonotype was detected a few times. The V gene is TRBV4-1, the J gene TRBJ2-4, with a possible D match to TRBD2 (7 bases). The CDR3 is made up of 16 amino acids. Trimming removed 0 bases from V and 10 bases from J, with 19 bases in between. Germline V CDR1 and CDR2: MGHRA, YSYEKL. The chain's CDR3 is CASSQDLGGLAEIQYF. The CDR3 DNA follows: TGCGCCAGCAGCCAAGACTTGGGGGGCCTAGCGGAAATTCAGTACTTC.

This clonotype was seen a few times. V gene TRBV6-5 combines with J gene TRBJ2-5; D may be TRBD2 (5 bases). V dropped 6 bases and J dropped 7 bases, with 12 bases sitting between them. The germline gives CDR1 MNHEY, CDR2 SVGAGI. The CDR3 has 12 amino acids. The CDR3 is CASRKSAGTQYF. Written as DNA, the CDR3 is TGTGCCAGCAGGAAAAGTGCGGGGACCCAGTACTTC.

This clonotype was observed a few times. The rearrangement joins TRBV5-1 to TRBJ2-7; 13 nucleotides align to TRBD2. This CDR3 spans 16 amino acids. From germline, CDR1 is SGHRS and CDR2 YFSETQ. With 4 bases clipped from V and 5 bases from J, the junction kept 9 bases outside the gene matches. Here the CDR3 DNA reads TGCGCCAGCAGCCCATCGACTAGCGGGAGGATCCACGAGCAGTACTTC. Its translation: CASSPSTSGRIHEQYF.

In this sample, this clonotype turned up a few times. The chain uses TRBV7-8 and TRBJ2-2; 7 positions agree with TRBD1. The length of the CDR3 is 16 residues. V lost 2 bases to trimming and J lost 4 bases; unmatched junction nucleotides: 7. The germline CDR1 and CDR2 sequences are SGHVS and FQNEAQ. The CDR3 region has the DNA TGTGCCAGCAGCTTACGGGACAGCCGTGGCACCGGGGAGCTGTTTTTT. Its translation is CASSLRDSRGTGELFF.

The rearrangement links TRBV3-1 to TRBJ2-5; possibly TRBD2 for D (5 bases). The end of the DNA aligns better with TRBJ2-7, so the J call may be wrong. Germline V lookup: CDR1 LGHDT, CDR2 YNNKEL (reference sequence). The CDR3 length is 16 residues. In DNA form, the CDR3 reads TGTGCCAGCAGCCCCTTCGAGGGAAGCGGCTCCTACGAGCAGTACTTC. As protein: CASSPFEGSGSYEQYF.

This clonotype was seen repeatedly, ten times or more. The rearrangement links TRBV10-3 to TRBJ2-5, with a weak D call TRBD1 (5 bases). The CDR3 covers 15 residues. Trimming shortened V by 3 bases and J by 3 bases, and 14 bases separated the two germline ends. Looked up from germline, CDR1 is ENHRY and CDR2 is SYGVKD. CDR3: CAISDFLGPKETQYF. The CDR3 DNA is TGTGCCATCAGTGATTTTCTGGGGCCTAAAGAGACCCAGTACTTC.

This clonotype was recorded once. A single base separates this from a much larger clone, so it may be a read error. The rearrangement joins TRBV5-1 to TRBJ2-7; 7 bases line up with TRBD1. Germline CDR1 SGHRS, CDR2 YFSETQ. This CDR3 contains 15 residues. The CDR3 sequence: CASSLGQGVSYERYF. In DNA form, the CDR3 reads TGCGCCAGCAGCTTGGGCCAGGGGGTTTCCTACGAGCGGTACTTC.

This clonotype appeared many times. DNA for the CDR3: TGTGCCAGCCGTTTAGCGGGAGGGTACAATGAGCAGTTCTTC. Protein: CASRLAGGYNEQFF. The chain joins TRBV2 to TRBJ2-1; TRBD2 aligns across 11 bases. Germline loops: CDR1 SNHLY, CDR2 FYNNEI. The CDR3 contains 14 residues. J lost 4 bases, V lost 8 bases, and 4 bases had no gene match.

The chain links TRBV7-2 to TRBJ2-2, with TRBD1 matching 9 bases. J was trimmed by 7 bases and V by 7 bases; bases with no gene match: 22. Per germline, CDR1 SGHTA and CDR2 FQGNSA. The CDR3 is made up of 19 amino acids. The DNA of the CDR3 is TGTGCCAGCACCGGATACCCTTTGGGGACAGGGTCAGATAGCGGGGAGCTGTTTTTT. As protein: CASTGYPLGTGSDSGELFF. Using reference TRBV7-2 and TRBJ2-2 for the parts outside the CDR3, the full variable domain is GAGVSQSPSNKVTEKGKDVELRCDPISGHTALYWYRQSLGQGLEFLIYFQGNSAPDKSGLPSDRFSAERTGGSVSTLTIQRTQQEDSAVYLCASTGYPLGTGSDSGELFFGEGSRLTVL.

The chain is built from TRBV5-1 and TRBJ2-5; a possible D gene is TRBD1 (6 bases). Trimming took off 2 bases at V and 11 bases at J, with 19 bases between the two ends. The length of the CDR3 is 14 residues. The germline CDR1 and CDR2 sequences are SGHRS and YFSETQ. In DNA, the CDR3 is TGCGCCAGCAGCTTCAACGGACAGCCCTTGGAGCAGTACTTC. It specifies CASSFNGQPLEQYF.

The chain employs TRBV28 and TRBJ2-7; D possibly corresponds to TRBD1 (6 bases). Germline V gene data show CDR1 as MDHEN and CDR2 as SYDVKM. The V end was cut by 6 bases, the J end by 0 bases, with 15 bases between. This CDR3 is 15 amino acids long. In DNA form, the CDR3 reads TGTGCCAGCAGAGTCGGGACATCAGCCTCCTACGAGCAGTACTTC. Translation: CASRVGTSASYEQYF.

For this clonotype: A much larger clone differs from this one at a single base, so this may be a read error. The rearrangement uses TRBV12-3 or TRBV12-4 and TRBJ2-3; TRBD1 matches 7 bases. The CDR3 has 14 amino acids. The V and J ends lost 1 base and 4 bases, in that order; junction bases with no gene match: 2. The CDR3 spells CASSLGDSADTQYF. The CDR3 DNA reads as TGTGCCAGCAGTTTAGGGGACAGCGCAGATACGCAGTATTTT.

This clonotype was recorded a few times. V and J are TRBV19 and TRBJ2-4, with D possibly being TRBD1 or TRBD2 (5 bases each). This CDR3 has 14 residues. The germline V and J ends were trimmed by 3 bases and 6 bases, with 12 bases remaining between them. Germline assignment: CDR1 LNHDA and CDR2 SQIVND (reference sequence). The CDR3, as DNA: TGTGCCAGTAGTATGGGGGAGAAGGTAAACATTCAGTACTTC. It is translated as CASSMGEKVNIQYF. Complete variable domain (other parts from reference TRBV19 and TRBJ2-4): DGGITQSPKYLFRKEGQNVTLSCEQNLNHDAMYWYRQDPGQGLRLIYYSQIVNDFQKGDIAEGYSVSREKKESFPLTVTSAQKNPTAFYLCASSMGEKVNIQYFGAGTRLSVL.

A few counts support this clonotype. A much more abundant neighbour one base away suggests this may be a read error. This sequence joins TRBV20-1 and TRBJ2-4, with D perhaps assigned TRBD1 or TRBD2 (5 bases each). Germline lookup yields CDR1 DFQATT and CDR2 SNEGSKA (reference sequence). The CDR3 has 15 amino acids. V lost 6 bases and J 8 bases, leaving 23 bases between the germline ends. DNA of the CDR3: TGCAGTGCCAATCCGGGACGGGGTCCCAGGGACATTCAGTACTTC. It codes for CSANPGRGPRDIQYF.

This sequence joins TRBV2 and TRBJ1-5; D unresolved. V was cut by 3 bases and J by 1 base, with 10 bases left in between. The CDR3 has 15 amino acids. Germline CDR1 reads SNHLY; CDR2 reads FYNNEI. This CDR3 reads CASSDRFGSNQPQHF. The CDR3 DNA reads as TGTGCCAGCAGTGACAGGTTTGGAAGCAATCAGCCCCAGCATTTT.

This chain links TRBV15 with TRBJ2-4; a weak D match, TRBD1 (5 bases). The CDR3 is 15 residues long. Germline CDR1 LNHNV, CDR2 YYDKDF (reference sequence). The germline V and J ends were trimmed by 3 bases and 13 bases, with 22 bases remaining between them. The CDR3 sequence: CATSSGQSVTPKQYF. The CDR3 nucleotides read TGTGCCACCAGCAGCGGACAATCCGTGACCCCCAAACAGTACTTC.

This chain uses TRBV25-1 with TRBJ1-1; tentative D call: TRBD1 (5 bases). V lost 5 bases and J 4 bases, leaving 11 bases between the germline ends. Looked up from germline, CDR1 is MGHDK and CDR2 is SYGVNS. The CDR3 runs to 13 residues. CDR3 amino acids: CASSIQGATEAFF. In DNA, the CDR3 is TGTGCCAGCAGTATCCAGGGAGCCACTGAAGCTTTCTTT.

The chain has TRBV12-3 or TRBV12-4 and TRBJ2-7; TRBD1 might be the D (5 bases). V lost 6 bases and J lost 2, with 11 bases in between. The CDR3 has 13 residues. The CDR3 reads CASRADSPYEQYF. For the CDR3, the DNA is TGTGCCAGCAGAGCCGACAGCCCCTACGAGCAGTACTTC.